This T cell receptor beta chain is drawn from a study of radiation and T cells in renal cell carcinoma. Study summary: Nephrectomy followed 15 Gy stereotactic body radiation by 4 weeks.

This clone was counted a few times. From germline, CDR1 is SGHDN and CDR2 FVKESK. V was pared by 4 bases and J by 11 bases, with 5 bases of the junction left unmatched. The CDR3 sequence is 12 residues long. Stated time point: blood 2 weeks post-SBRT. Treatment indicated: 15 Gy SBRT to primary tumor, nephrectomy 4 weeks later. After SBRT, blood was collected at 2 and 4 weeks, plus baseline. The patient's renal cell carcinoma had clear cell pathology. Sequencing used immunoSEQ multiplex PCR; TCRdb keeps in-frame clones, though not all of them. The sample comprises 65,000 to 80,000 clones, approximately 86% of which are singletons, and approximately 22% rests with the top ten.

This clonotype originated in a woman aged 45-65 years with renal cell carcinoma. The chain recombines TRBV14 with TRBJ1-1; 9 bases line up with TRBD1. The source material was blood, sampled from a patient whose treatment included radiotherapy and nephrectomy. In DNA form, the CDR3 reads TGTGCCAGCAGCCCAGGGACAGGGCGGGCTTTCTTT. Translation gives CASSPGTGRAFF.